These 3 T cell receptor beta chains were sequenced from one sample in a study of T cells in localized non-small cell lung cancer. Profiling relied on immunoSEQ multiplex PCR, and the TCRdb table lists in-frame clones only, not all of them. The sample has roughly 700 clones; about a quarter are singletons. Sequencing was performed on normal lung tissue next to the tumor, taken before any cancer treatment. The receptors here all came from a woman aged 40-70 years with stage I squamous cell lung carcinoma.

This clone was detected only a few times. This rearrangement joins TRBV11-3 to TRBJ1-4; D may be TRBD1 (5 bases). The germline CDR1 and CDR2 sequences are SGHNT and YENEEA. V was pared by 6 bases and J by 4 bases, with 12 bases between. This CDR3 spans 14 amino acids. The CDR3: CASRHDSRNEKLFF. The CDR3 nucleotides read TGTGCCAGCAGACATGACAGCCGTAATGAAAAACTGTTTTTT.

This clone appeared a few times. This sequence joins TRBV9 and TRBJ1-2, with no clear D. The CDR3 is made up of 12 amino acids. V was clipped by 4 bases and J by 5 bases, with 9 bases between them. Germline lookup yields CDR1 SGDLS and CDR2 YYNGEE. Here the CDR3 DNA reads TGTGCCAGCAGCAGGGTTCTTTATGGCTACACCTTC. Protein product: CASSRVLYGYTF.

The V and J genes are TRBV28 and TRBJ2-3, with 9 nucleotides matching TRBD2. CDR1 is MDHEN and CDR2 is SYDVKM in the germline V gene. V trimming: 3 bases; J trimming: 6 bases; junction bases outside the gene matches: 10. The CDR3 is 16 residues long. CDR3: CASSFQREAFGDTQYF. CDR3 sequence (DNA): TGTGCCAGCAGTTTCCAGCGGGAGGCCTTCGGGGATACGCAGTATTTT.